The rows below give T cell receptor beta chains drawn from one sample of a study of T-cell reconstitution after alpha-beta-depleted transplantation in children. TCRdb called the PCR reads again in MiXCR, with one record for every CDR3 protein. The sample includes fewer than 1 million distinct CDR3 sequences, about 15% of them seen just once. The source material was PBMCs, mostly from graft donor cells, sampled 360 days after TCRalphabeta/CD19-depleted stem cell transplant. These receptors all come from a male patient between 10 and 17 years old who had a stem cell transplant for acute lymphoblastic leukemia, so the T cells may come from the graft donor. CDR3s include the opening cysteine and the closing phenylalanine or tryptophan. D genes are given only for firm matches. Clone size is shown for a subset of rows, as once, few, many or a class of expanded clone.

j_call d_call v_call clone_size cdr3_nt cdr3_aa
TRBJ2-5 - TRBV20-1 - TGCAGTGCTAGTTTTAGAAATCCAGAGACCCAGTACTTC CSASFRNPETQYF
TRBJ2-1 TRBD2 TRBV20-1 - TGCAGTGCTAGACCACCCCGGGAGGTAGTCTACAATGAGCAGTTCTTC CSARPPREVVYNEQFF
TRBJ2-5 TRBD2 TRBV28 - TGTGCCAGCAGCCCCGGGACGGCCCTAGCGGGGAAAGAGACCCAGTACTTC CASSPGTALAGKETQYF
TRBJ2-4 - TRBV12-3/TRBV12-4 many TGTGCCAGCAGTGTAGATGGGGGAGCCAAAAACATTCAGTACTTC CASSVDGGAKNIQYF
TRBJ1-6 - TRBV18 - TGTGCCAGCTCACTACACGGGGGAAATTCACCCCTCCACTTT CASSLHGGNSPLHF
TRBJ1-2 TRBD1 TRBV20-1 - TGCTGTGCTAGGCGGGACAGCAGCCACTATGGCTACACCTTC CCARRDSSHYGYTF
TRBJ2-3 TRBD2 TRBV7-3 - TGTGCCAGCAGCCCCGGGCAGGGACTAGCGGGCCCCAGCACAGATACGCAGTATTTT CASSPGQGLAGPSTDTQYF
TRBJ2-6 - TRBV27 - TGTGCCAGCAGTTTACACGGTTTCTCTGGGGCCAACGTCCTGACTTTC CASSLHGFSGANVLTF
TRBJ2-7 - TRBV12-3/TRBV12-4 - TGTGCCAGCAGTTTTGAAAACAGGGTAGACTACGAGCAGTACTTC CASSFENRVDYEQYF
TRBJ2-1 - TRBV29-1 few TGCAGCGTTGAAGATCATGGGAGCTCCTACAATGAGCAGTTCTTC CSVEDHGSSYNEQFF
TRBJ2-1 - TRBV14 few TGTGCCAGCAGGGGGCAGGCGGGACGGGAGCAGTTCTTC CASRGQAGREQFF
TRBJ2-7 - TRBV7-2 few TGTGCCAGCAGCTTTAGCGGAATCCCCTACGAGCAGTACTTC CASSFSGIPYEQYF
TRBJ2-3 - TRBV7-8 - TGTGCCAGCAGCTTCAACAGCGCCACGTTGGGCACAGATACGCAGTATTTT CASSFNSATLGTDTQYF
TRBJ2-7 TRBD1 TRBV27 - TGTGCCAGCAGTTTCCTCTCTGGACAGGGCTTTACCTACGAGCAGTACTTC CASSFLSGQGFTYEQYF
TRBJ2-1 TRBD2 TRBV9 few TGTGCCAGCAGCGCCCGGCGGACTAGCGGGAGGGTCTCCTACAATGAGCAGTTCTTC CASSARRTSGRVSYNEQFF
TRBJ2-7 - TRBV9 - TGTGCCAGCAGCGCGTGCGGGACAAGCTTC CASSACGTSF
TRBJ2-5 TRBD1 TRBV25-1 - TGTGCCAGCAGTGAATGGACAGGTGGCCAAGAGACCCAGTACTTC CASSEWTGGQETQYF
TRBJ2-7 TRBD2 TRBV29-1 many TGCAGCGTAGAAGGGACTAGCGGGAGTGGGTACGAGCAGTACTTC CSVEGTSGSGYEQYF